This T cell receptor beta chain originates from a study of cytomegalovirus exposure and HLA in healthy donors. Only in-frame clones appear in the TCRdb table, and some are missing; sequencing was by immunoSEQ multiplex PCR. This sample has roughly 130,000 clones, with around four fifths found just once. Whole-study results and caveats: First-cohort TCR clusters were later found to tend to co-occur in the 120 validation repertoires.

Notes on this clone: Its cognate antigen is unknown.

Sample: PBMCs. This clonotype was sampled from a woman aged 30 to 39 in good health and CMV-seronegative.

CDR3 sequence (DNA): TGTGCCAGCTCGATAGCGGGGGGGCCTGGGGAGCAGTTCTTC. This translates into CASSIAGGPGEQFF. This chain uses TRBV18 with TRBJ2-1, with 11 positions matching TRBD2. CDR1 KGHSH and CDR2 LQKENI come from the germline V gene. The CDR3 runs 14 residues. The junction had 8 bases not matched to a gene; V was cut back by 6 bases and J by 10 bases.